The 10 T cell receptor beta chains below all came from one sample that was sequenced in a study of T cell repertoires in aging, cancer and after chemotherapy. A mixed TRB-A/B primer pool amplified rearranged TRB by multiplex touch-down PCR. One entry per CDR3 protein, called by TCRdb with MiXCR from the multiplex PCR reads. Here the sample spans fewer than 6,500 distinct CDR3 sequences, approximately 31% being singletons. Peripheral blood genomic DNA, not sorted cells or RNA, was the template. The sample was blood. These receptors all stem from a human donor with a blood cancer.

Of note for this clonotype: Being one base from a much bigger clone, this may be a read error. The chain employs TRBV13 and TRBJ2-1; 10 bases line up with TRBD2. Germline CDR1 and CDR2: PRHDT and FYEKMQ (reference sequence). The CDR3 loop spans 16 amino acids. The ends lost 5 bases at V and 5 bases at J; junction bases unmatched: 9. CDR3 coding DNA: TGTGCCAGCAGCCCTCGAAGCGGGAGGGCGCACAATGAGCAGTTCTTC. This sequence encodes CASSPRSGRAHNEQFF.

The chain combines TRBV10-3 with TRBJ2-3; maybe TRBD2 (7 bases). The CDR3 consists of 13 residues. Trimming stripped 7 bases from V and 2 bases from J, with 10 bases between. Germline-derived CDR1 and CDR2 are ENHRY and SYGVKD. The CDR3 DNA sequence: TGTGCCATCAAAGGGGGGGTCACAGATACGCAGTATTTT. Translated: CAIKGGVTDTQYF.

In its sample, this clonotype is medium-sized. J is TRBJ2-1 and V is TRBV6-4; 14 bases fit TRBD2. Germline V gene data show CDR1 as MRHNA and CDR2 as SNTAGT. The CDR3 runs to 14 residues. V lost 4 bases, J lost 7 bases, and 0 bases stayed unmatched. The CDR3 loop is CASSGLAGGNEQFF. CDR3 in DNA: TGTGCCAGCAGTGGACTAGCGGGAGGGAATGAGCAGTTCTTC.

Judged by abundance, this clonotype is medium-sized. V gene TRBV30 combines with J gene TRBJ2-2; tentative D call: TRBD1 (6 bases). The CDR3 runs 11 residues. CDR1 is GTSNPN and CDR2 is SVGIG in the germline V gene (reference sequence). Trimming stripped 5 bases from V and 7 bases from J, with 8 bases between. The CDR3 loop reads CAWHRVGELFF. In DNA form, the CDR3 reads TGTGCCTGGCACAGGGTCGGGGAGCTGTTTTTT.

V is TRBV5-6 and J is TRBJ2-1; possibly TRBD1 or TRBD2 for D (7 bases each). V lost 6 bases, J lost 12 bases, and 16 bases lay in between. CDR3 length: 12 amino acids. CDR1 SGHDT and CDR2 YYEEEE come from the germline V gene. The CDR3 DNA is TGTGCCAGCACCCCACAGGGGAGGGGGCAGTTCTTC. It specifies CASTPQGRGQFF.

The rearrangement uses TRBV4-1 and TRBJ2-3, with 9 bases lining up with TRBD1. CDR3 length equals 17 residues. V dropped 2 bases and J dropped 0; count of bases not matched to a gene: 6. Germline CDR1 reads MGHRA; CDR2 reads YSYEKL. In nucleotides, the CDR3 is TGCGCCAGCAGCCAATTCACAGGGGGCAAAAGCACAGATACGCAGTATTTT. Protein sequence: CASSQFTGGKSTDTQYF.

This clonotype was found a few times. The chain is built from TRBV15 and TRBJ1-2; tentative D call: TRBD1 (6 bases). The CDR3 runs 16 residues. V shed 0 bases and J shed 2 bases, with 13 bases lying between them. Per the germline V gene, CDR1 is LNHNV and CDR2 is YYDKDF (reference sequence). The CDR3 DNA follows: TGTGCCACCAGCAGAGAACCCGGACAGAGGAACTATGGCTACACCTTC. Amino acid sequence: CATSREPGQRNYGYTF.

In its sample, this clonotype is medium-sized. V is TRBV15 and J is TRBJ2-3, with TRBD2 identical over 11 bases. This CDR3 is built from 16 residues. The ends lost 1 base at V and 5 bases at J; junction bases unmatched: 5. Germline CDR1 reads LNHNV; CDR2 reads YYDKDF (reference sequence). The CDR3 loop is CATSRGGLAVRDTQYF. The DNA of the CDR3 is TGTGCCACCAGCAGAGGGGGACTAGCGGTTCGAGATACGCAGTATTTT. Based on the CDR3 plus reference TRBV15 and TRBJ2-3, the full variable domain is DAMVIQNPRYQVTQFGKPVTLSCSQTLNHNVMYWYQQKSSQAPKLLFHYYDKDFNNEADTPDNFQSRRPNTSFCFLDIRSPGLGDTAMYLCATSRGGLAVRDTQYFGPGTRLTVL.

This clonotype was picked up a small number of times. The genes are TRBV11-2 and TRBJ2-1, with 7 bases that match TRBD2. The germline CDR1 and CDR2 sequences are SGHAT and FQNNGV. The CDR3 totals 15 residues. V was clipped by 1 base and J by 4 bases; unmatched bases: 4. In DNA, the CDR3 is TGTGCCAGCAGCTTAGCTAGCGGACCGTACAATGAGCAGTTCTTC. Translated, it gives CASSLASGPYNEQFF.

The rearrangement joins TRBV5-1 to TRBJ2-6; D perhaps matches TRBD1 (6 bases). Trimming removed 0 bases from V and 0 bases from J, with 10 bases in between. CDR3 length: 17 residues. The germline CDR1 and CDR2 sequences are SGHRS and YFSETQ. In nucleotides, the CDR3 is TGCGCCAGCAGCTTGGGTCAGGGGAGCTCTGGGGCCAACGTCCTGACTTTC. Residues: CASSLGQGSSGANVLTF.